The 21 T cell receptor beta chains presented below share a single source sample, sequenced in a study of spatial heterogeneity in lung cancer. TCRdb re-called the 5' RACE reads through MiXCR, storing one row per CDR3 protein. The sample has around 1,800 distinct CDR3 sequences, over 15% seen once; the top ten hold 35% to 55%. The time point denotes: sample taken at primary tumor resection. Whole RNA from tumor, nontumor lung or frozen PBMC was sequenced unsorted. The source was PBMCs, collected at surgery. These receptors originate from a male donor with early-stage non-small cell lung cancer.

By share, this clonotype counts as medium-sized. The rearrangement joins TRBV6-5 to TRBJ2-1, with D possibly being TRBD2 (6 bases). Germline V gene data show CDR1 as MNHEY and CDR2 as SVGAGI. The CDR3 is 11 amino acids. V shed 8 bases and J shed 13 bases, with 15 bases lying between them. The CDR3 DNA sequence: TGTGCCAGCGGGACGGGGGAATTACAGTTCTTC. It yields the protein CASGTGELQFF.

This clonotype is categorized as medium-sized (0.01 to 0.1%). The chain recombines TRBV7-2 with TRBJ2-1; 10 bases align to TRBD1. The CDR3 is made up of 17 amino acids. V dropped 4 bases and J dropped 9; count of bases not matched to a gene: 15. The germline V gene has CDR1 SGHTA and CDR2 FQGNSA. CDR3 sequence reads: CASSSRPGQGGRTEQFF. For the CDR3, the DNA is TGTGCCAGCAGCTCCCGCCCCGGACAGGGGGGAAGGACTGAGCAGTTCTTC.

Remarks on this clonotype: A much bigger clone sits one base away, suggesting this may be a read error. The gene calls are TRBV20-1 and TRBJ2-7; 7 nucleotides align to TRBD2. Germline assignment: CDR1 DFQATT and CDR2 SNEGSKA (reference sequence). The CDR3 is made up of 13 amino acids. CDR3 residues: CSASGRSNYEQCF. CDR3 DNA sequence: TGCAGTGCTAGCGGGAGGTCTAACTACGAGCAGTGCTTC.

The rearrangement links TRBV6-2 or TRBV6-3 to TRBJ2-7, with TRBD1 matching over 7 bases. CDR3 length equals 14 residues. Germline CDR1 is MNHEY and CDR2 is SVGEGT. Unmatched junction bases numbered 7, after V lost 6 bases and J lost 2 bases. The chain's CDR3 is CASRPTGYPYEQYF. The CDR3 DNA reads TGTGCCAGCAGACCGACAGGGTATCCCTACGAGCAGTACTTC.

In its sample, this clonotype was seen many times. CDR3 protein: CASSLGESGINYGYTF. The CDR3 region has the DNA TGTGCCAGCAGCTTAGGGGAGTCCGGGATTAACTATGGCTACACCTTC. The V and J genes are TRBV7-9 and TRBJ1-2; no definite D call. Trimming stripped 1 base from V and 1 base from J, with 13 bases between. CDR1 SEHNR and CDR2 FQNEAQ come from the germline V gene (reference sequence). The CDR3 has 16 amino acids.

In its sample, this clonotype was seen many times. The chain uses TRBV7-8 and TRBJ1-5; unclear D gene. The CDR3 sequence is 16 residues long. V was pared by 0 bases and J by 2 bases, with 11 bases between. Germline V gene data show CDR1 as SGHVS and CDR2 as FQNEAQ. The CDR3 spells CASSLAMATGNQPQHF. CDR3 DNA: TGTGCCAGCAGCTTAGCGATGGCCACAGGCAATCAGCCCCAGCATTTT.

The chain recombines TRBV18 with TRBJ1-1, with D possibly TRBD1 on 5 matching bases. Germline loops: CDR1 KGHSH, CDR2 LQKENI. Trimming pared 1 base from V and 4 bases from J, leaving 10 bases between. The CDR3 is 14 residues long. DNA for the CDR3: TGTGCCAGCTCACCACTAGGGGATGGCACTGAAGCTTTCTTT. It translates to CASSPLGDGTEAFF.

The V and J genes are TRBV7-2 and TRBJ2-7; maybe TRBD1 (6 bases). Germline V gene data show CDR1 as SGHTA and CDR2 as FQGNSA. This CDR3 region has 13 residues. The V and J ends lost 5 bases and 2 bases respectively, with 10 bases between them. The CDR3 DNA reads TGTGCCAGCAGCACGGACAGTGCCTACGAGCAGTACTTC. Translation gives CASSTDSAYEQYF.

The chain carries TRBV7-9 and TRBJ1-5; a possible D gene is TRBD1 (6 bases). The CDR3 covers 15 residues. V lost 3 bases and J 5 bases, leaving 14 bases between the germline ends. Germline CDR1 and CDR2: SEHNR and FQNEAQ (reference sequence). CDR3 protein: CASSFSGAGDQPQHF. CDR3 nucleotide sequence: TGTGCCAGCAGCTTTTCAGGGGCTGGGGATCAGCCCCAGCATTTT.

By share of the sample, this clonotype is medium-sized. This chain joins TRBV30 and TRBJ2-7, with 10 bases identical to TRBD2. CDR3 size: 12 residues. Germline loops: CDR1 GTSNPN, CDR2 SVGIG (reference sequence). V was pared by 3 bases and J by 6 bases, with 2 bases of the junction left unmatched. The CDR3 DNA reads TGTGCCTGGAGGCTAGCGGGAGTCGAGCAGTACTTC. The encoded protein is CAWRLAGVEQYF.

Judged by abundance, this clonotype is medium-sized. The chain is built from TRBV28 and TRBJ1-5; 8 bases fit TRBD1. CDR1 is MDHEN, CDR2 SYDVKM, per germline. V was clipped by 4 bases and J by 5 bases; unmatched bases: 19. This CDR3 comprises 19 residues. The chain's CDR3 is CASSSLWGDRGGLDQPQHF. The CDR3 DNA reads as TGTGCCAGCAGTTCGTTATGGGGAGACAGGGGAGGCCTTGATCAGCCCCAGCATTTT.

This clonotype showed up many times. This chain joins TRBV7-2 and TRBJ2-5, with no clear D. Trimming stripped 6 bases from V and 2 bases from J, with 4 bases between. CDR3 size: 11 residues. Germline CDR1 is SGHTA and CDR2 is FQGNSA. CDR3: CASRLQETQYF. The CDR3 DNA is TGTGCCAGCAGACTTCAAGAGACCCAGTACTTC. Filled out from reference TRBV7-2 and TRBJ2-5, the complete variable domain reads GAGVSQSPSNKVTEKGKDVELRCDPISGHTALYWYRQSLGQGLEFLIYFQGNSAPDKSGLPSDRFSAERTGGSVSTLTIQRTQQEDSAVYLCASRLQETQYFGPGTRLLVL.

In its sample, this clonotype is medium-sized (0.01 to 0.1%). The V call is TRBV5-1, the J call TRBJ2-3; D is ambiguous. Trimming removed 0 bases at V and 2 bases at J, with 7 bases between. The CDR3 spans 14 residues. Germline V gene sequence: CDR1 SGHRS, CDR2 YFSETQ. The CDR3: CASSLEGYTDTQYF. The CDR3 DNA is TGCGCCAGCAGCTTGGAAGGATACACAGATACGCAGTATTTT.

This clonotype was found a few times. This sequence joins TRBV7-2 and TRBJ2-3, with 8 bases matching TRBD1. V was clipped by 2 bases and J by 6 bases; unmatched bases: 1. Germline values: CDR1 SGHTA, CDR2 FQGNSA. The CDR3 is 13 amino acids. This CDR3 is CASSLWTGDTQYF. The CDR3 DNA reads TGTGCCAGCAGCTTATGGACAGGGGATACGCAGTATTTT.

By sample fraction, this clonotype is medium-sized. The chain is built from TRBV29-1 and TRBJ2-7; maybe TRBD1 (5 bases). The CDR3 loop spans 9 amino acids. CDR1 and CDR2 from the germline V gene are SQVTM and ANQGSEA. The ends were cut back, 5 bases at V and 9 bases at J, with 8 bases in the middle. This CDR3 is CSVQGWQYF. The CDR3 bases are TGCAGCGTTCAGGGTTGGCAGTACTTC.

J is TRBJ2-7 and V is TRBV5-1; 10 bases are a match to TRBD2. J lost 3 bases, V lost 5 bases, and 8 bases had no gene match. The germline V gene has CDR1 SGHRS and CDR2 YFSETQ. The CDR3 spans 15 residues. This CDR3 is CASRATLAGYYEQYF. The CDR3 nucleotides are TGCGCCAGCAGGGCAACACTAGCGGGATACTACGAGCAGTACTTC.

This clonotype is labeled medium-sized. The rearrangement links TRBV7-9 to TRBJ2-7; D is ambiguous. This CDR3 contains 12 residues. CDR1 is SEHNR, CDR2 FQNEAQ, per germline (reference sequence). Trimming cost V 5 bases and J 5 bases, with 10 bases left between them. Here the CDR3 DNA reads TGTGCCAGCAGCGATAAAGGGAACGAGCAGTACTTC. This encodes CASSDKGNEQYF.

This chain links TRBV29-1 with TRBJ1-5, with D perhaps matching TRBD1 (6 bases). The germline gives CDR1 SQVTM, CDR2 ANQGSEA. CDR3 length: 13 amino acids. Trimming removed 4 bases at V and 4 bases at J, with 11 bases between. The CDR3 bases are TGCAGCGTTGCCTCAGGACAGAATCAGCCCCAGCATTTT. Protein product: CSVASGQNQPQHF. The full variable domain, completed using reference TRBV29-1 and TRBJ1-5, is SAVISQKPSRDICQRGTSLTIQCQVDSQVTMMFWYRQQPGQSLTLIATANQGSEATYESGFVIDKFPISRPNLTFSTLTVSNMSPEDSSIYLCSVASGQNQPQHFGDGTRLSIL.

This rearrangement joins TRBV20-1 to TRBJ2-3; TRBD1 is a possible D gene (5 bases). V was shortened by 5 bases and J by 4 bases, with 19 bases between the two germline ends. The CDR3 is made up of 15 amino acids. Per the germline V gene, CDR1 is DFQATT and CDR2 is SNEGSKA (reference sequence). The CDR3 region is CSAPRAPQGADTQYF. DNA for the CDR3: TGCAGTGCTCCCCGCGCACCCCAAGGGGCAGATACGCAGTATTTT.

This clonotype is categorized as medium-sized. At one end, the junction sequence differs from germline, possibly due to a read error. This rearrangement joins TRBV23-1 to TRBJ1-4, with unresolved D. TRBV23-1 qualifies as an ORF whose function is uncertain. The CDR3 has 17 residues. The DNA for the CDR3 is TGCGCCAGGCATAACCTCGACAAGATTCGGACTAATGAAAAACTGTCTTTT. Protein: CARHNLDKIRTNEKLSF.

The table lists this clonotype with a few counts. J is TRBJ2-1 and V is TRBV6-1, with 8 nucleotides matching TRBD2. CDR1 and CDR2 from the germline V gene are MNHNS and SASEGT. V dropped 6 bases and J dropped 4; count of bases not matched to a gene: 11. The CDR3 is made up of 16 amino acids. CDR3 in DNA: TGTGCCAGCAGGGACCTTGGACTAGCTCAATACAATGAGCAGTTCTTC. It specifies CASRDLGLAQYNEQFF.